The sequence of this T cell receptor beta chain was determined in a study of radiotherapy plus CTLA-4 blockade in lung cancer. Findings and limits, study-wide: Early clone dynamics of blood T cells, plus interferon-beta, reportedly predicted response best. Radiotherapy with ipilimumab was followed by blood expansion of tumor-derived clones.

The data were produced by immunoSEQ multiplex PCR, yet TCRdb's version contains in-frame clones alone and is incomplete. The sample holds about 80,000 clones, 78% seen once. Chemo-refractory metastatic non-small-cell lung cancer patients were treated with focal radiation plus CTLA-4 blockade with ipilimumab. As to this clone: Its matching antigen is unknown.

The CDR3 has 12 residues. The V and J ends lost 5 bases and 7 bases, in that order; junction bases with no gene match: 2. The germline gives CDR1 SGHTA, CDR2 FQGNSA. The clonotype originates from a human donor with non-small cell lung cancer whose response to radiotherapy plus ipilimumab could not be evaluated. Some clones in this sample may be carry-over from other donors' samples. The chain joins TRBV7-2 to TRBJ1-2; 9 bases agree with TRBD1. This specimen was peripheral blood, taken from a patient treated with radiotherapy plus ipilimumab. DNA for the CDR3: TGTGCCAGCAGCATACAGGGGGCTGGCTACACCTTC. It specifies CASSIQGAGYTF.